The clone carrying this T cell receptor beta chain was recorded a few times. J lost 0 bases, V lost 6 bases, and 3 bases had no gene match. The germline gives CDR1 MNHNS, CDR2 SASEGT. This CDR3 has 17 amino acids. The source of the sample is a study of identical twins. Template switching supplied a universal primer site; unique molecular identifiers were carried on the cDNA. Each CDR3 protein is one row after TCRdb ran MiXCR on the 5' RACE reads. In the table there are under 900,000 distinct CDR3 sequences, about 12% of which are singletons. The donor group consisted entirely of healthy Caucasians. The sample also formed part of further work on yellow fever vaccine responses in identical twins.

Sequenced material: PBMCs. The sequence came from a woman aged 18-29 years in good health. This chain connects TRBV6-1 to TRBJ2-1; TRBD2 matches 15 bases. The CDR3, as DNA: TGTGCCAGCAGCGGGACTAGCGGGAGGCCCTCCTACAATGAGCAGTTCTTC. Translated, it gives CASSGTSGRPSYNEQFF.